One sample yielded the 2 T cell receptor beta chains listed below, sequenced in a study of blood T cells in healthy people across ages. A second PCR, run for roughly 7 to 12 cycles, used a sample-barcoded 5' primer plus a J-beta primer mix. TCRdb re-derived calls from the 5' RACE reads in MiXCR, one entry per CDR3 protein. The table lists 1.5 million to 2 million distinct CDR3 sequences, about two fifths of them singletons, with roughly 24% in the top ten. What was sequenced was blood. These receptors all come from a human donor in good health.

The chain combines TRBV4-2 with TRBJ1-1; D is ambiguous. The CDR3 has 14 residues. V was clipped by 4 bases and J by 4 bases, with 13 bases between them. CDR1 is LGHNA, CDR2 YNFKEQ, per germline. The CDR3 is CASSPVDRGTEAFF. For the CDR3, the DNA is TGTGCCAGCAGCCCTGTGGATCGGGGCACTGAAGCTTTCTTT.

The chain is built from TRBV10-3 and TRBJ1-5, with 9 bases aligning to TRBD1. The CDR3 covers 15 residues. Losses at the gene ends were 4 bases for V and 4 bases for J; bases not matched to a gene: 5. CDR1 is ENHRY and CDR2 is SYGVKD in the germline V gene. The CDR3 nucleotides read TGTGCCATCAGTGCCCAGACAGGGGGAAATCAGCCCCAGCATTTT. This translates into CAISAQTGGNQPQHF.